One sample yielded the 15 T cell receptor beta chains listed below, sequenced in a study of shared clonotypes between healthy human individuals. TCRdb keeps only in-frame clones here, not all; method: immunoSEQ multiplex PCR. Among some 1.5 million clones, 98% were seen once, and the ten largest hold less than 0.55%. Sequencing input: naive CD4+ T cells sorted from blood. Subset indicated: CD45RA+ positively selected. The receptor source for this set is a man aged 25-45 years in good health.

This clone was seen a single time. The CDR3 spells CASSRRPVEQYF. CDR3 coding DNA: TGTGCCAGCAGTCGACGGCCCGTCGAGCAGTACTTC. The chain is built from TRBV14 and TRBJ2-7, with unresolved D. In germline, CDR1 is SGHDN, CDR2 FVKESK. The CDR3 has 12 amino acids. V lost 6 bases and J 6 bases, leaving 12 bases between the germline ends.

Here the CDR3 DNA reads TGTGCCAGTAATAATCTTCGCTATCAGCCCCAGCATTTT. Its translation is CASNNLRYQPQHF. This chain joins TRBV19 and TRBJ1-5, with D uncertain. Germline-derived CDR1 and CDR2 are LNHDA and SQIVND (reference sequence). The V and J ends lost 7 bases and 5 bases respectively, with 12 bases between them. The length of the CDR3 is 13 residues.

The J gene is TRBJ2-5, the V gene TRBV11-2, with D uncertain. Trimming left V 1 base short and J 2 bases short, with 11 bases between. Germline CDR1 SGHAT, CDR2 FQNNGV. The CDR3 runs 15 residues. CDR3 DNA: TGTGCCAGCAGCTTAGGTCGGGCGGTACAAGAGACCCAGTACTTC. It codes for CASSLGRAVQETQYF.

The CDR3 protein is CASSFRNRGLRTEAFF. CDR3 nucleotide sequence: TGTGCCAGCAGCTTTCGAAACAGGGGGCTTAGGACTGAAGCTTTCTTT. The chain employs TRBV11-2 and TRBJ1-1; 9 bases match TRBD1. From germline, CDR1 is SGHAT and CDR2 FQNNGV. V shed 3 bases, J shed 5 bases, and the junction held 10 bases outside the gene matches. The length of the CDR3 is 16 residues.

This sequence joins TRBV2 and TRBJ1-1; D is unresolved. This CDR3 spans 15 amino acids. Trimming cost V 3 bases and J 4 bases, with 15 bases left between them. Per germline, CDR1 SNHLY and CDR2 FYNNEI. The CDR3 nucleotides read TGTGCCAGCAGTGAGCGACAACCTGAAGTCACTGAAGCTTTCTTT. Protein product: CASSERQPEVTEAFF.

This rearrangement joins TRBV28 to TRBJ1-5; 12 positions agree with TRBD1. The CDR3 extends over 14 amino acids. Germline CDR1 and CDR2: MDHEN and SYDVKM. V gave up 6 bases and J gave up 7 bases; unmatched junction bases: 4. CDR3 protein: CASRGTGGWQPQHF. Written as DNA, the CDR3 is TGTGCCAGCAGAGGGACAGGGGGCTGGCAGCCCCAGCATTTT.

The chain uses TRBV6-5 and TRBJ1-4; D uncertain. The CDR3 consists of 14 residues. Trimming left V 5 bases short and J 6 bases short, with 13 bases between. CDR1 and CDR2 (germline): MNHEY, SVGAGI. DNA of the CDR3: TGTGCCAGCAGTCGACACCTCATTTATGAAAAACTGTTTTTT. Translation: CASSRHLIYEKLFF.

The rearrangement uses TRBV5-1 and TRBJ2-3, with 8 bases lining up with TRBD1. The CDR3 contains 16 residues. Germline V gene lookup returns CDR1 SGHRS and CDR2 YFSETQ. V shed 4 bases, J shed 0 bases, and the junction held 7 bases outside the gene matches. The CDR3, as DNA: TGCGCCAGCAGCCTACCTAGGACAGGGAGCACAGATACGCAGTATTTT. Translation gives CASSLPRTGSTDTQYF.

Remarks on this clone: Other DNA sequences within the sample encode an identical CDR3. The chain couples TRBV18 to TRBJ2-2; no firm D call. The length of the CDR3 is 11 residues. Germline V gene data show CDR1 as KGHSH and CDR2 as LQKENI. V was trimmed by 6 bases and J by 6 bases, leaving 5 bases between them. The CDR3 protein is CASSPPGELFF. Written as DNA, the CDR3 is TGTGCCAGCTCCCCTCCCGGGGAGCTGTTTTTT.

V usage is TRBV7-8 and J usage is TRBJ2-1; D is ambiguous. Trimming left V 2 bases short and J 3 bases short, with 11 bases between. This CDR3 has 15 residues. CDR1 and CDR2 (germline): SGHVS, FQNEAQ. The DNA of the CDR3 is TGTGCCAGCAGCTTATCTAGGTCTAGCTACAATGAGCAGTTCTTC. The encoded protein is CASSLSRSSYNEQFF.

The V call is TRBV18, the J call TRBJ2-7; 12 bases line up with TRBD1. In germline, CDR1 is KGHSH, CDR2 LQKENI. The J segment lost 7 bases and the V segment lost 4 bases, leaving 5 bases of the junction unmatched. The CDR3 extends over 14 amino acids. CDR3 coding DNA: TGTGCCAGCTCACAAGGGACAGGGGGCTTGGAGCAGTACTTC. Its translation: CASSQGTGGLEQYF. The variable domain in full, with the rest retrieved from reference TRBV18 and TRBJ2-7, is NAGVMQNPRHLVRRRGQEARLRCSPMKGHSHVYWYRQLPEEGLKFMVYLQKENIIDESGMPKERFSAEFPKEGPSILRIQQVVRGDSAAYFCASSQGTGGLEQYFGPGTRLTVT.

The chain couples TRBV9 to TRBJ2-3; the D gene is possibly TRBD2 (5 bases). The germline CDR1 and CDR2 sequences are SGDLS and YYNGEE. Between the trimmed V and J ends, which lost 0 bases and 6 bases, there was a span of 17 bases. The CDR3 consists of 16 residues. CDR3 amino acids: CASSVGPGSMVDTQYF. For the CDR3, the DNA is TGTGCCAGCAGCGTAGGTCCTGGGAGTATGGTTGATACGCAGTATTTT.

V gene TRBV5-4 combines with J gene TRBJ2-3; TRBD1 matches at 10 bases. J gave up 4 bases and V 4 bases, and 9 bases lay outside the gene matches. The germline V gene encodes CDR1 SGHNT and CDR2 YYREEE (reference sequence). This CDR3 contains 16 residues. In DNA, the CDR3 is TGTGCCAGCAGCCCTTATCGGACAGGGGGACCAGATACGCAGTATTTT. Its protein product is CASSPYRTGGPDTQYF.

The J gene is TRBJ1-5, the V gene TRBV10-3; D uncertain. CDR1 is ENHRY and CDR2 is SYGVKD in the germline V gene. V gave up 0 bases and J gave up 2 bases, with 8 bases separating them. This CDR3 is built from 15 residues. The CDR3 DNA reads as TGTGCCATCAGTGAGTCATATTCGGGCAATCAGCCCCAGCATTTT. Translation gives CAISESYSGNQPQHF.

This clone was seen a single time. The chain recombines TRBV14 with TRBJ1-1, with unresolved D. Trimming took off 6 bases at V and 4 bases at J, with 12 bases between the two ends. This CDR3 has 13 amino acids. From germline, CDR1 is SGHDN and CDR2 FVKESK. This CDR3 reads CASSTGRATEAFF. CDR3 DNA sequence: TGTGCCAGCAGTACGGGCCGGGCCACTGAAGCTTTCTTT.